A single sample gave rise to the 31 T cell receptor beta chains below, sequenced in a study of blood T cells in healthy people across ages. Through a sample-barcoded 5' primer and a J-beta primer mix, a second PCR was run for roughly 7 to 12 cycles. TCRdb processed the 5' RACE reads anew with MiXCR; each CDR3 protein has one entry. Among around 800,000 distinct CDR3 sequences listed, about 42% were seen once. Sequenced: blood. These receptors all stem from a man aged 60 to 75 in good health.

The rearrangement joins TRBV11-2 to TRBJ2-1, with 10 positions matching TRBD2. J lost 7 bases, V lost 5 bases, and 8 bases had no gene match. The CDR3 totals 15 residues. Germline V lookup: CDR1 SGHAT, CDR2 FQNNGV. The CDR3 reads CASSPRSGGANEQFF. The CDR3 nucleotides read TGTGCCAGCAGCCCGAGGAGCGGGGGGGCAAATGAGCAGTTCTTC.

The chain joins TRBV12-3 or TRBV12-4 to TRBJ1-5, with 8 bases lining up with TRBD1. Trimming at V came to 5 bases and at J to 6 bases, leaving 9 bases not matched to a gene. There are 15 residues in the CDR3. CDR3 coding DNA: TGTGCCAGCAGTCCTGGACAGGGCTTCGGTCAGCCCCAGCATTTT. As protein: CASSPGQGFGQPQHF.

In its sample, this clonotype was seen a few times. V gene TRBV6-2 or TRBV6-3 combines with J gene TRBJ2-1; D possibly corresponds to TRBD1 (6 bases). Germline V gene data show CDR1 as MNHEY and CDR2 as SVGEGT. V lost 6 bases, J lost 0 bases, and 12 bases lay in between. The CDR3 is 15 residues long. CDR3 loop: CASRIDRSSYNEQFF. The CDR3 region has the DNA TGTGCCAGCAGAATAGACAGGAGCTCCTACAATGAGCAGTTCTTC.

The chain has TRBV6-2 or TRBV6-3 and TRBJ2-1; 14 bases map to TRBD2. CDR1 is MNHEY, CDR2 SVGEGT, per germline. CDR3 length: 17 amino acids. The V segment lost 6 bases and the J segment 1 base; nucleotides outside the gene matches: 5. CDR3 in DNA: TGTGCCAGCAGACGAGGACTAGCGGGGGGTTCCTACAATGAGCAGTTCTTC. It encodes CASRRGLAGGSYNEQFF.

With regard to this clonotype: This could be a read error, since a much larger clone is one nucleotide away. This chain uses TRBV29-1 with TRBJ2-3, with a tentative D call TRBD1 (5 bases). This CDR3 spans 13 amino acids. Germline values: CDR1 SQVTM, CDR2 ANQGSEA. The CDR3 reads CSVAGTGTGTQYF. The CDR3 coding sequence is TGCAGCGTTGCTGGAACAGGCACAGGTACGCAGTATTTT.

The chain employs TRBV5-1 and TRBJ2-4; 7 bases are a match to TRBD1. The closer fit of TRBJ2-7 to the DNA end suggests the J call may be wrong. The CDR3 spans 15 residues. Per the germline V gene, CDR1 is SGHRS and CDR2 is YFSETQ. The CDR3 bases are TGCGCCAGCAGCCCAGGACAGGTTTATACCTACGAGCAGTACTTC. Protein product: CASSPGQVYTYEQYF.

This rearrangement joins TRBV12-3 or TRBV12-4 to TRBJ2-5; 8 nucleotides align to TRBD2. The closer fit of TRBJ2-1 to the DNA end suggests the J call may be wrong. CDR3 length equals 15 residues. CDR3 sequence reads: CASMERAGVQETQFF. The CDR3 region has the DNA TGTGCCAGCATGGAGAGAGCGGGAGTCCAAGAGACCCAGTTCTTC.

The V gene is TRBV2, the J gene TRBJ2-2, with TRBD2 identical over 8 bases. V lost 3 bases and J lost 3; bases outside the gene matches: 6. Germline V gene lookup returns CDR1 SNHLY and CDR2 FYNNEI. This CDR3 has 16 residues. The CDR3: CASSDGAGVYTGELFF. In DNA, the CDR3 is TGTGCCAGCAGTGATGGAGCGGGGGTGTACACCGGGGAGCTGTTTTTT.

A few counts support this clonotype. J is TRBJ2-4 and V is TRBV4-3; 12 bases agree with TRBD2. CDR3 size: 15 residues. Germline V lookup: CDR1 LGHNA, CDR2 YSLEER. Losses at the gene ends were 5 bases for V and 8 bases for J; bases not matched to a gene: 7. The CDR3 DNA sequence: TGCGCCAGCAGCGCTAGCGGGGGGGCTGTGGACATTCAGTACTTC. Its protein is CASSASGGAVDIQYF.

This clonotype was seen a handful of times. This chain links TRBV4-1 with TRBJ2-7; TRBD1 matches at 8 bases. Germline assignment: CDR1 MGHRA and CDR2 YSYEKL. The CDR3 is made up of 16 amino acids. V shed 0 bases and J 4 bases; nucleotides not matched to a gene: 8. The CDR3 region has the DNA TGCGCCAGCAGCCAAGACAGAAGGACAGGGTTTTACGAGCAGTACTTC. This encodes CASSQDRRTGFYEQYF.

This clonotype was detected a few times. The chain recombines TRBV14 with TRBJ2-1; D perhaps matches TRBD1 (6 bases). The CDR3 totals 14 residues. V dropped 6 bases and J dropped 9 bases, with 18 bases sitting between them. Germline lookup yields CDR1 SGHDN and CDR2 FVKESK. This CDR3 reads CASRKDRLYGEQFF. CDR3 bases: TGTGCCAGCAGGAAGGACAGATTGTACGGTGAGCAGTTCTTC.

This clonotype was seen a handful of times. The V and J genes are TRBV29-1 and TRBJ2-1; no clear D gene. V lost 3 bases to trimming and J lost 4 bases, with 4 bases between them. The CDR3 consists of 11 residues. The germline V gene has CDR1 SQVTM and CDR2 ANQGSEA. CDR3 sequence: CSVDQYNEQFF. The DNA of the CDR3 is TGCAGCGTTGATCAGTACAATGAGCAGTTCTTC.

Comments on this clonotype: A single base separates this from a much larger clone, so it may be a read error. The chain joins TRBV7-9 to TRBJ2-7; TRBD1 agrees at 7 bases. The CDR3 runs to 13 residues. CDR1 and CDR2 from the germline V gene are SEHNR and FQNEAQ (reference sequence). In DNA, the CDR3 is TGTGCCGGCAGCCCGGGACAGCTCTACGAGCAGTACTTC. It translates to CAGSPGQLYEQYF.

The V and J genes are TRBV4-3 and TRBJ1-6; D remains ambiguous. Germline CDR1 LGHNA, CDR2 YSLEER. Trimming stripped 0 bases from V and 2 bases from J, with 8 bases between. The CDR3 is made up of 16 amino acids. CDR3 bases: TGCGCCAGCAGCCAAGATTGGATGGCCTATAATTCACCCCTCCACTTT. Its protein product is CASSQDWMAYNSPLHF.

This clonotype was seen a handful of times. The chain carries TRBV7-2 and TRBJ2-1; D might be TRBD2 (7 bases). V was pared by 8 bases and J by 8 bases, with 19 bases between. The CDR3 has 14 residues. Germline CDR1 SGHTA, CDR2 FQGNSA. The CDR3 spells CASVGGGSVDEQFF. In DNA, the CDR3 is TGTGCCAGCGTGGGGGGGGGCTCCGTGGATGAGCAGTTCTTC. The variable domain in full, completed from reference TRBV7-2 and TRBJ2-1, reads GAGVSQSPSNKVTEKGKDVELRCDPISGHTALYWYRQSLGQGLEFLIYFQGNSAPDKSGLPSDRFSAERTGGSVSTLTIQRTQQEDSAVYLCASVGGGSVDEQFFGPGTRLTVL.

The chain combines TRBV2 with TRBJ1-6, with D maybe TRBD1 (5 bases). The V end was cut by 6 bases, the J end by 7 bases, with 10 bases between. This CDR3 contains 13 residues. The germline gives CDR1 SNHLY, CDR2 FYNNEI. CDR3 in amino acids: CASRGQVNSPLHF. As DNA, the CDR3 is TGTGCCAGCAGAGGACAAGTGAATTCACCCCTCCACTTT.

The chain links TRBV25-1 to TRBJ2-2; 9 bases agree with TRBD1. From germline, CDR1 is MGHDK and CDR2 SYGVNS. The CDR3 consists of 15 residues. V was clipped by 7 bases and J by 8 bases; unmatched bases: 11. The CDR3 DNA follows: TGTGCCAGCAATGCGCCGGGACAGGGTCCTGGGGAGCTGTTTTTT. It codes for CASNAPGQGPGELFF. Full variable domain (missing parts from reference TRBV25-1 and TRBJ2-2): EADIYQTPRYLVIGTGKKITLECSQTMGHDKMYWYQQDPGMELHLIHYSYGVNSTEKGDLSSESTVSRIRTEHFPLTLESARPSHTSQYLCASNAPGQGPGELFFGEGSRLTVL.

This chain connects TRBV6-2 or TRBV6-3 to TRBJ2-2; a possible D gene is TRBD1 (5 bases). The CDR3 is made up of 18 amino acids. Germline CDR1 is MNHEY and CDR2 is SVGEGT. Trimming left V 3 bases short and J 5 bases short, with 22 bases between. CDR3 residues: CASSYRSTGAGMTGELFF. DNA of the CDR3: TGTGCCAGCAGTTATCGATCGACTGGTGCAGGGATGACCGGGGAGCTGTTTTTT.

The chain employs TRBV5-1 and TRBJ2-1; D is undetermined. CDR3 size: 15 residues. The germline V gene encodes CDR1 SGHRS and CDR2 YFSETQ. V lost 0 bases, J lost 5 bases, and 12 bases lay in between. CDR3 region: CASSLARTQNNEQFF. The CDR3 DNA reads TGCGCCAGCAGCTTGGCCAGGACGCAGAACAATGAGCAGTTCTTC.

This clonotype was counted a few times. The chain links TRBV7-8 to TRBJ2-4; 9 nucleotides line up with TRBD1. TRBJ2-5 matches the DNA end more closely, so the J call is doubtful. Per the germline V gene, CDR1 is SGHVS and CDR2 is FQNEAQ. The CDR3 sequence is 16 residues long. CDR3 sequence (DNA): TGTGCCAGCAGCTTAGGGGACAGGGTAATCCAAGAGACCCAGTACTTC. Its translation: CASSLGDRVIQETQYF.

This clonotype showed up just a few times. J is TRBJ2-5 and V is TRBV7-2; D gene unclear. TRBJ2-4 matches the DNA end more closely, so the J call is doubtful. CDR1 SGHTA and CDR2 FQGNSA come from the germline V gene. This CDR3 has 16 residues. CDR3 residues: CASSFSSLMPKNIQYF. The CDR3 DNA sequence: TGTGCCAGCAGCTTTAGCTCTCTGATGCCCAAAAACATTCAGTACTTC.

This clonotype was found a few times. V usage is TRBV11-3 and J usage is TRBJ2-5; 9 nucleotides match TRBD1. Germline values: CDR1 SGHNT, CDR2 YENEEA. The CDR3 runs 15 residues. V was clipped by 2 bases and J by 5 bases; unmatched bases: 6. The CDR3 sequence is CASSLSQGARETQYF. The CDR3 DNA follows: TGTGCCAGCAGCTTATCACAGGGGGCACGGGAGACCCAGTACTTC.

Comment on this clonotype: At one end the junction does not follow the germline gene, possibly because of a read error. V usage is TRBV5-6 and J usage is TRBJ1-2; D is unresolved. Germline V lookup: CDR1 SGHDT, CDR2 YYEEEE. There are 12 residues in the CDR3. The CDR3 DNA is TGTGCCATCAGCCGGACGGCCTATGGCTACACCTTC. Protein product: CAISRTAYGYTF.

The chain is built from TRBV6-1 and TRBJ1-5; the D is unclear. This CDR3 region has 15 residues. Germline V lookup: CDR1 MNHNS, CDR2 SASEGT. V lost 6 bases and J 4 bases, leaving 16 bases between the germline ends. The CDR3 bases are TGTGCCAGCAGGGTAACACGGTTGGGGAATCAGCCCCAGCATTTT. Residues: CASRVTRLGNQPQHF.

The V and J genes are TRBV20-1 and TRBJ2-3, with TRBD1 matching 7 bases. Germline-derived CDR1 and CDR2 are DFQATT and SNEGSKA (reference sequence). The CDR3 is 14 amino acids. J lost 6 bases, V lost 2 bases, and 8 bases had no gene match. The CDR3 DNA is TGCAGTGCTAGAAGGGGGCAAACCTTGGATACGCAGTATTTT. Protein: CSARRGQTLDTQYF.

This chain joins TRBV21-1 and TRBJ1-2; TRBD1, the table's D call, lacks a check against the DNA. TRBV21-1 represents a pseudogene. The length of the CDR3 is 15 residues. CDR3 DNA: TGTGCCAGCAGCAAAGTTTGGACAGAGTCCTATGGCTACACCTTC. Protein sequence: CASSKVWTESYGYTF.

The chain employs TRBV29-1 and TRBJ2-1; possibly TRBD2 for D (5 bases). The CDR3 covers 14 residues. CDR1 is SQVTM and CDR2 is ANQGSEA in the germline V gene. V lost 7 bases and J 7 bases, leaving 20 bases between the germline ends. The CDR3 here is CSGTSVRRVNEQFF. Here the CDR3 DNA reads TGCAGCGGTACTAGTGTACGGAGAGTTAATGAGCAGTTCTTC.

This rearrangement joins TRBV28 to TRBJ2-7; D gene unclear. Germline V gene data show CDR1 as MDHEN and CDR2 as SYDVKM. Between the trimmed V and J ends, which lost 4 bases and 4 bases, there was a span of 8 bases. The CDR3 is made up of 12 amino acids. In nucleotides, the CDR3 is TGTGCCAGCAGTTCTGAGGAGTACGAGCAGTACTTC. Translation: CASSSEEYEQYF.

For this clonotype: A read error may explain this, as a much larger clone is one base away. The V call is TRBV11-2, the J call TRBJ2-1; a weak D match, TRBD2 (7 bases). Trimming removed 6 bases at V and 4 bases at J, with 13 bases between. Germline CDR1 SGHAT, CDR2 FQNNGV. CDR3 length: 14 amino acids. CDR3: CASRGGGGYNEQFF. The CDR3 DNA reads TGTGCCAGCAGGGGGGGAGGGGGTTACAATGAGCAGTTCTTC.

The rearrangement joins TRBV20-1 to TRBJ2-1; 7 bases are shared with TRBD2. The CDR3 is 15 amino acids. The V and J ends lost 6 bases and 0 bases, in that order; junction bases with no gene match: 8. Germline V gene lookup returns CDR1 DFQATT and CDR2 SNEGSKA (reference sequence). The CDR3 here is CSADLAGDSYNEQFF. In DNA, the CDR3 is TGCAGTGCCGATCTGGCGGGGGACTCCTACAATGAGCAGTTCTTC.

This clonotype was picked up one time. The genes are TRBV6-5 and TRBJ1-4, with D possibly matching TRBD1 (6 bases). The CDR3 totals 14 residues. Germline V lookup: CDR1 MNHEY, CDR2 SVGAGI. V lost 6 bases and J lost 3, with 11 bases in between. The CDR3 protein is CASRQQGANEKLFF. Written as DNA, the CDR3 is TGTGCCAGCAGACAACAGGGAGCTAATGAAAAACTGTTTTTT.